This is a list of T cell receptor beta chains from one sample in a study of cytomegalovirus exposure and HLA in healthy donors. Repertoires were generated with immunoSEQ multiplex PCR, while TCRdb's copy carries only in-frame clones and drops some. Found here are roughly 180,000 clones, about 80% of them singletons; the top ten hold 1.3%. Input material: PBMCs. The receptors originated from a young man in good health and CMV-seronegative. Each CDR3 is given with its conserved first and last residue. A D gene is named only where the DNA matches it firmly. Rows give clone size only sometimes, using once, few, many, or a class for an expanded clone.

CASSYSIKASYEQYF TGTGCCAGCAGTTACTCGATTAAAGCCTCATACGAGCAGTACTTC TRBJ2-7 NA NA TRBV6-5
CASSLALDNEQFF TGCGCCAGCAGCTTGGCCCTTGACAATGAGCAGTTCTTC TRBJ2-1 NA NA TRBV5-1
CAWSVRRHDQPQHF TGTGCCTGGAGTGTCAGGAGGCATGATCAGCCCCAGCATTTT TRBJ1-5 NA once TRBV30
CASSLAKIYGYTF TGTGCCAGCAGTTTGGCCAAGATCTATGGCTACACCTTC TRBJ1-2 NA NA TRBV28
CAWLWGQGAHF NA TRBJ1-2 NA NA TRBV5-4
CASSYRDRVSYEQYF TGTGCCAGCTCGTACCGGGACAGGGTTTCTTACGAGCAGTACTTC TRBJ2-7 TRBD1 NA TRBV18
CASSPRGGLGTEAFF TGTGCCAGCAGCCCACGGGGGGGCTTGGGCACTGAAGCTTTCTTT TRBJ1-1 NA NA TRBV6-5
CASISVSRTEAFF TGTGCCAGCATCTCCGTTAGCCGTACTGAAGCTTTCTTT TRBJ1-1 NA few TRBV6-1
CAISPGGVYTGELFF TGTGCCATCAGCCCCGGGGGGGTATACACCGGGGAGCTGTTTTTT TRBJ2-2 TRBD2 NA TRBV10-3
CASSLEGTSGGQETQYF TGTGCCAGCAGCTTAGAGGGGACTAGCGGGGGCCAAGAGACCCAGTACTTC TRBJ2-5 TRBD2 NA TRBV11-3
CASRTDYYEQYF TGTGCCAGCCGGACGGACTACTACGAGCAGTACTTC TRBJ2-7 NA NA TRBV28
CASSGPKETQYF TGTGCCAGCAGCGGCCCGAAAGAGACCCAGTACTTC TRBJ2-5 NA once TRBV7-8
CAISESTFSTGENNEQFF TGTGCCATCAGTGAGTCGACCTTTTCGACAGGGGAGAACAATGAGCAGTTCTTC TRBJ2-1 TRBD1 NA TRBV10-3
CASSLAPTGYEQYF TGCGCCAGCAGCTTGGCCCCAACAGGCTACGAGCAGTACTTC TRBJ2-7 NA NA TRBV5-1
CASITGTGETYEQYF TGTGCCAGCATTACGGGGACAGGGGAGACCTACGAGCAGTACTTC TRBJ2-7 TRBD1 NA TRBV2
CASSYGTGNYGYTF TGTGCCAGCAGCTATGGGACAGGGAACTATGGCTACACCTTC TRBJ1-2 TRBD1 NA TRBV7-2
CASSLKSGWEGNQPQHF TGTGCCAGCAGCTTAAAGTCTGGCTGGGAGGGCAATCAGCCCCAGCATTTT TRBJ1-5 NA NA TRBV7-2
CASSPTSGGAADTQYF TGTGCCAGCTCACCGACTAGCGGGGGGGCTGCAGATACGCAGTATTTT TRBJ2-3 TRBD2 NA TRBV18
CASSLEGSGRNEQFF TGTGCCAGCAGCTTAGAGGGGAGCGGGAGGAATGAGCAGTTCTTC TRBJ2-1 TRBD2 NA TRBV13
CASSLVGPGSGNTIYF TGTGCCAGCAGCTTAGTAGGTCCGGGATCTGGAAACACCATATATTTT TRBJ1-3 NA NA TRBV7-2
CASNLGQGLGQPQHF TGTGCCAGTAATCTAGGACAGGGTCTTGGACAGCCCCAGCATTTT TRBJ1-5 TRBD1 few TRBV19
CASSTYRTSRGSYEQYF TGTGCCAGCAGCACGTATCGGACAAGTAGGGGCTCCTACGAGCAGTACTTC TRBJ2-7 NA NA TRBV5-6
CASSLAGVYNEQFF TGTGCCAGCAGCTTAGCCGGGGTATACAATGAGCAGTTCTTC TRBJ2-1 NA NA TRBV7-8
CASSQDRTSIGSDTQYF TGCGCCAGCAGCCAAGATCGGACTAGCATCGGGTCCGATACGCAGTATTTT TRBJ2-3 TRBD2 few TRBV4-3
CASSGGRASLYEQYF TGCGCCAGCAGCGGCGGGAGGGCCTCGCTATACGAGCAGTACTTC TRBJ2-7 TRBD2 NA TRBV5-1
CSVEVGAGIIHEQFF TGCAGCGTTGAGGTTGGGGCAGGAATTATTCATGAGCAGTTCTTC TRBJ2-1 NA NA TRBV29-1
CASSADSPRDTEAFF TGCGCCAGCAGCGCGGACAGCCCTAGGGACACTGAAGCTTTCTTT TRBJ1-1 NA NA TRBV5-1
CASTPGSGNYQPQHF TGTGCCAGTACGCCCGGGTCAGGGAATTATCAGCCCCAGCATTTT TRBJ1-5 NA NA TRBV19